These 22 T cell receptor beta chains came from one sample sequenced in a study of CD8+ T cells in alopecia areata. RNA, once extracted, was reverse transcribed into cDNA for use as the sequencing template. TCRdb keeps only in-frame clones here, not all; method: immunoSEQ multiplex PCR. The data contain about 98,000 clones, around two fifths of them singletons. The sequencing sample was made of CD4+ T cells sorted from blood. The receptors were sampled from a human donor with alopecia areata.

This rearrangement joins TRBV29-1 to TRBJ2-2, with D possibly being TRBD2 (5 bases). The V end lost 5 bases, the J end lost 5 bases, and 12 bases lay between the germline ends. The germline V gene encodes CDR1 SQVTM and CDR2 ANQGSEA. This CDR3 is built from 13 residues. The chain's CDR3 is CSVSTTTTGELFF. In DNA, the CDR3 is TGCAGCGTTTCGACTACGACGACCGGGGAGCTGTTTTTT.

The gene calls are TRBV6-5 and TRBJ2-1; TRBD2 is a possible D gene (6 bases). Deletions cut 6 bases from V and 4 bases from J, with 16 bases between. This CDR3 has 15 residues. Looked up from germline, CDR1 is MNHEY and CDR2 is SVGAGI. Here the CDR3 DNA reads TGTGCCAGCAGCGACCGTAGCGGCCTATACAATGAGCAGTTCTTC. Translating gives CASSDRSGLYNEQFF.

The chain uses TRBV30 and TRBJ2-5; TRBD1 matches at 7 bases. V lost 2 bases, J lost 4 bases, and 10 bases stayed unmatched. Germline V lookup: CDR1 GTSNPN, CDR2 SVGIG (reference sequence). There are 15 residues in the CDR3. In DNA, the CDR3 is TGTGCCTGGAGTCCGGTGACAGGGTTGGGAGAGACCCAGTACTTC. Translating gives CAWSPVTGLGETQYF.

The chain employs TRBV29-1 and TRBJ2-4, with unresolved D. Germline-derived CDR1 and CDR2 are SQVTM and ANQGSEA. The V end lost 7 bases, the J end lost 3 bases, and 19 bases lay between the germline ends. The CDR3 covers 15 residues. The CDR3 coding sequence is TGCAGCGCCCGCCCCGGCAGCCTTAACAAAAACATTCAGTACTTC. Amino acid sequence: CSARPGSLNKNIQYF.

This clone was detected only once. V usage is TRBV20-1 and J usage is TRBJ2-3; no clear D gene. The germline V gene has CDR1 DFQATT and CDR2 SNEGSKA (reference sequence). The germline V and J ends were trimmed by 4 bases and 14 bases, with 10 bases remaining between them. The CDR3 is 9 amino acids. This CDR3 is CSATLYRYF. CDR3 nucleotide sequence: TGCAGTGCTACCCTATATAGGTATTTT.

This clone is deemed medium-sized. The chain uses TRBV4-1 and TRBJ2-6; D gene ambiguous. This CDR3 has 16 residues. V was trimmed by 1 base and J by 2 bases, leaving 9 bases between them. Germline-derived CDR1 and CDR2 are MGHRA and YSYEKL. The DNA for the CDR3 is TGCGCCAGCAGCCAAGGGCCAGCAACTGGGGCCAACGTCCTGACTTTC. Residues: CASSQGPATGANVLTF.

The V gene is TRBV2, the J gene TRBJ1-5, with 7 bases matching TRBD1. The CDR3 extends over 13 amino acids. Trimming took 7 bases from V and 5 from J; bases not matched to a gene: 5. The germline V gene encodes CDR1 SNHLY and CDR2 FYNNEI. Written as DNA, the CDR3 is TGTGCCAGCACGAACAGGGGTGATCAGCCCCAGCATTTT. Encoded protein: CASTNRGDQPQHF.

The genes are TRBV30 and TRBJ1-1, with TRBD1 as a possible D gene (5 bases). Germline-derived CDR1 and CDR2 are GTSNPN and SVGIG (reference sequence). Trimming removed 0 bases at V and 5 bases at J, with 13 bases between. The CDR3 is 14 amino acids. The CDR3 nucleotides read TGTGCCTGGAGTGTTAGTCTCCGGGGGACTGAAGCTTTCTTT. Residues: CAWSVSLRGTEAFF.

Comments on this clone: The identical CDR3 is also encoded by other nucleotide sequences in the sample. This sequence joins TRBV29-1 and TRBJ1-1; D unresolved. Germline V gene data show CDR1 as SQVTM and CDR2 as ANQGSEA. The CDR3 has 12 residues. V was shortened by 1 base and J by 0 bases, with 3 bases between the two germline ends. The CDR3 sequence: CSVEGLNTEAFF. The CDR3 region has the DNA TGCAGCGTTGAAGGATTGAACACTGAAGCTTTCTTT.

This chain uses TRBV30 with TRBJ2-1; the D gene is possibly TRBD2 (6 bases). This CDR3 has 14 residues. Looked up from germline, CDR1 is GTSNPN and CDR2 is SVGIG (reference sequence). V lost 6 bases and J 0 bases, leaving 12 bases between the germline ends. The CDR3 loop reads CACLGGVSYNEQFF. CDR3 DNA sequence: TGTGCCTGTCTAGGCGGGGTCTCCTACAATGAGCAGTTCTTC.

This clone was picked up one time. The CDR3 nucleotides read TGCAGTTCACGCGCAACAGAGACCCAGTACTTC. Protein: CSSRATETQYF. The chain couples TRBV20-1 to TRBJ2-5; D is ambiguous. This CDR3 spans 11 amino acids. V lost 8 bases, J lost 4 bases, and 11 bases lay in between. CDR1 and CDR2 (germline): DFQATT, SNEGSKA (reference sequence).

This clone was observed a few times. The chain has TRBV11-2 and TRBJ1-1; D call uncertain. Trimming took off 3 bases at V and 3 bases at J, with 11 bases between the two ends. The CDR3 loop spans 14 amino acids. Germline V gene sequence: CDR1 SGHAT, CDR2 FQNNGV. The DNA of the CDR3 is TGTGCCAGCAGCTTGGAAGTAGACTACACTGAAGCTTTCTTT. The encoded protein is CASSLEVDYTEAFF.

This rearrangement joins TRBV2 to TRBJ2-7; D might be TRBD1 (6 bases). Germline V CDR1 and CDR2: SNHLY, FYNNEI. V shed 11 bases and J shed 3 bases, with 20 bases lying between them. The CDR3 loop spans 14 amino acids. Here the CDR3 DNA reads TGTGCCGCCAAGGACAGACCTTCGGTCTACGAGCAGTACTTC. This codes for CAAKDRPSVYEQYF.

The V call is TRBV30, the J call TRBJ2-3; D not certain. V was clipped by 4 bases and J by 4 bases, with 15 bases between them. The CDR3 loop spans 14 amino acids. Germline lookup yields CDR1 GTSNPN and CDR2 SVGIG (reference sequence). Here the CDR3 DNA reads TGTGCCTGGACCAAGGCCACGGTCCCAGATACGCAGTATTTT. Residues: CAWTKATVPDTQYF.

The count of this clone is one. This chain links TRBV29-1 with TRBJ1-2; the D gene is possibly TRBD1 (6 bases). V lost 7 bases and J 8 bases, leaving 17 bases between the germline ends. Germline V lookup: CDR1 SQVTM, CDR2 ANQGSEA. The CDR3 is 12 amino acids. CDR3 in DNA: TGCAGCGCTTCAGGGGTAGTGGGAGGCTACACCTTC. It specifies CSASGVVGGYTF.

The V gene is TRBV28, the J gene TRBJ2-5, with 8 bases identical to TRBD1. The germline V gene has CDR1 MDHEN and CDR2 SYDVKM. CDR3 length equals 14 residues. The V gene end was trimmed by 0 bases and the J gene end by 5 bases; junction bases not matched to a gene: 2. CDR3 region: CASSLWQGAETQYF. The CDR3 nucleotides read TGTGCCAGCAGTTTATGGCAGGGGGCCGAGACCCAGTACTTC. The complete variable domain, with remaining parts taken from reference TRBV28 and TRBJ2-5, reads DVKVTQSSRYLVKRTGEKVFLECVQDMDHENMFWYRQDPGLGLRLIYFSYDVKMKEKGDIPEGYSVSREKKERFSLILESASTNQTSMYLCASSLWQGAETQYFGPGTRLLVL.

The J gene is TRBJ2-5, the V gene TRBV30; a possible D gene is TRBD2 (6 bases). The CDR3 has 14 amino acids. The ends were cut back, 7 bases at V and 4 bases at J, with 19 bases in the middle. Germline assignment: CDR1 GTSNPN and CDR2 SVGIG (reference sequence). In nucleotides, the CDR3 is TGTGCCTTTGGAGTTGGGGGAGGCGCAGAGACCCAGTACTTC. It codes for CAFGVGGGAETQYF.

V usage is TRBV27 and J usage is TRBJ2-5, with a possible D match to TRBD2 (5 bases). Trimming removed 5 bases at V and 1 base at J, with 8 bases between. Germline CDR1 reads MNHEY; CDR2 reads SMNVEV (reference sequence). This CDR3 has 13 residues. CDR3 loop: CASSTLAQETQYF. CDR3 sequence (DNA): TGTGCCAGCAGTACCCTAGCCCAAGAGACCCAGTACTTC.

The chain links TRBV30 to TRBJ1-5, with D maybe TRBD1 (6 bases). Germline CDR1 GTSNPN, CDR2 SVGIG (reference sequence). V lost 3 bases to trimming and J lost 6 bases, with 15 bases between them. This CDR3 is 14 amino acids long. This chain's CDR3 is CAWSDGGPGQPQHF. CDR3 nucleotides: TGTGCCTGGAGCGACGGGGGGCCGGGTCAGCCCCAGCATTTT. The variable domain in full, completed from reference TRBV30 and TRBJ1-5, reads SQTIHQWPATLVQPVGSPLSLECTVEGTSNPNLYWYRQAAGRGLQLLFYSVGIGQISSEVPQNLSASRPQDRQFILSSKKLLLSDSGFYLCAWSDGGPGQPQHFGDGTRLSIL.

This rearrangement joins TRBV11-2 to TRBJ1-1; D may be TRBD1 (5 bases). The length of the CDR3 is 13 residues. CDR1 SGHAT and CDR2 FQNNGV come from the germline V gene. Trimming left V 5 bases short and J 1 base short, with 8 bases between. CDR3 sequence (DNA): TGTGCCAGCAGCCGGACAAGGAACACTGAAGCTTTCTTT. This codes for CASSRTRNTEAFF.

The V gene is TRBV29-1, the J gene TRBJ1-1, with a weak D call TRBD1 (5 bases). Trimming cost V 7 bases and J 5 bases, with 11 bases left between them. Germline V gene lookup returns CDR1 SQVTM and CDR2 ANQGSEA. CDR3 length equals 11 residues. The CDR3 loop is CSAGKVTEAFF. Here the CDR3 DNA reads TGCAGCGCAGGGAAAGTAACTGAAGCTTTCTTT.

The V gene is TRBV30, the J gene TRBJ2-7; D unresolved. The V end lost 1 base, the J end lost 6 bases, and 16 bases lay between the germline ends. This CDR3 has 14 amino acids. CDR1 and CDR2 from the germline V gene are GTSNPN and SVGIG (reference sequence). The CDR3 loop is CAWSAARAFSEQYF. The CDR3 bases are TGTGCCTGGAGTGCGGCCCGGGCGTTCTCCGAGCAGTACTTC.